These 5 T cell receptor beta chains originate from one sample sequenced in a study of cytomegalovirus exposure and HLA in healthy donors. The PCR was carried out with 60 Vbeta primers and 13 Jbeta primers. Data came from immunoSEQ multiplex PCR; TCRdb stores just in-frame clones and leaves some out. The table records 95,000 to 150,000 clones, 80% of them present only once. Sequences were obtained from PBMCs. The receptors stem from a female donor in good health and CMV-seropositive.

The gene calls are TRBV4-1 and TRBJ1-4; D ambiguous. CDR1 and CDR2 from the germline V gene are MGHRA and YSYEKL. This CDR3 has 15 amino acids. V was trimmed by 0 bases and J by 7 bases, leaving 12 bases between them. CDR3 DNA sequence: TGCGCCAGCAGCCAAGATCCGGGAGGCGGTGAAAAACTGTTTTTT. Protein: CASSQDPGGGEKLFF.

The chain links TRBV27 to TRBJ1-5; D not resolved. This CDR3 spans 15 amino acids. The V gene's germline CDR1 is MNHEY and CDR2 SMNVEV (reference sequence). Trimming removed 6 bases from V and 0 bases from J, with 12 bases in between. The CDR3 sequence: CASRAGVRSNQPQHF. In DNA, the CDR3 is TGTGCCAGCAGGGCCGGGGTGCGTAGCAATCAGCCCCAGCATTTT.

V gene TRBV18 combines with J gene TRBJ1-4, with 9 bases fitting TRBD1. Trimming cost V 5 bases and J 7 bases; bases outside gene matches: 5. This CDR3 is 14 amino acids long. Germline CDR1 is KGHSH and CDR2 is LQKENI. The CDR3 sequence: CASSSDRGGEKLFF. DNA of the CDR3: TGTGCCAGCTCATCGGACAGGGGAGGTGAAAAACTGTTTTTT.

The chain has TRBV4-1 and TRBJ2-7; TRBD2 matches 7 bases. The J segment lost 3 bases and the V segment lost 0 bases, leaving 14 bases of the junction unmatched. This CDR3 region has 18 residues. CDR1 and CDR2 from the germline V gene are MGHRA and YSYEKL. CDR3 nucleotides: TGCGCCAGCAGCCAAGATGCTGGGCGAGCTAGCGGAAACTACGAGCAGTACTTC. It encodes CASSQDAGRASGNYEQYF.

The chain uses TRBV6-1 and TRBJ2-1; no clear D. V was trimmed by 7 bases and J by 4 bases, leaving 5 bases between them. The germline gives CDR1 MNHNS, CDR2 SASEGT. The CDR3 is 11 residues long. CDR3 DNA sequence: TGTGCCAGCACCGGGTACAATGAGCAGTTCTTC. Translation: CASTGYNEQFF.